The present entry profiles one T cell receptor (beta chain) with its context. Clones were read by immunoSEQ multiplex PCR, and TCRdb kept only the in-frame ones, dropping some. The sample shows fewer than 45,000 clones, roughly nine tenths of them seen only once. The data were obtained in a study of T cell changes during pregnancy in multiple sclerosis. The germline V gene has CDR1 GTSNPN and CDR2 SVGIG (reference sequence). V lost 1 base, J lost 9 bases, and 19 bases lay in between. The CDR3 length is 16 residues. The input for sequencing was CD4+ T cells from peripheral blood mononuclear cells, taken in the second trimester of pregnancy. This TCR came from a female donor in good health, enrolled as a control in a pregnancy study. V usage is TRBV30 and J usage is TRBJ1-6; TRBD1 is a possible D gene (5 bases). The CDR3 spells CAWSGTGSGYRSPLHF. The CDR3 coding sequence is TGTGCCTGGAGTGGGACGGGCTCAGGGTATCGTTCACCCCTCCACTTT.